This T cell receptor (beta chain) comes out of a study of cytomegalovirus exposure and HLA in healthy donors. The CDR3 is made up of 15 amino acids. J was trimmed by 4 bases and V by 6 bases; bases with no gene match: 8. In germline, CDR1 is LNHDA, CDR2 SQIVND (reference sequence). Amplification used 60 Vbeta primers and 13 Jbeta primers. This table comes from immunoSEQ multiplex PCR, and its TCRdb copy is limited to in-frame clones, with some not included. The profile shows over 75,000 clones, nearly 80% of them singletons. With regard to this clone: Antigen unknown.

Broader study findings: Researchers reported in a later analysis that common viral pathogens appeared linked to several top clusters.

This receptor was obtained from a female donor in good health and CMV-seronegative. The gene calls are TRBV19 and TRBJ1-4; 7 bases are shared with TRBD1. What was sequenced was PBMCs. The CDR3 protein is CASRDPGQHNEKLFF. The CDR3 region has the DNA TGTGCCAGTAGGGACCCGGGACAGCATAATGAAAAACTGTTTTTT.